The 15 T cell receptor beta chains reported below all come from one sample, sequenced in a study of OX40 agonist ivuxolimab in advanced cancers. Clones were sequenced by immunoSEQ multiplex PCR, and TCRdb holds only the in-frame ones, with some missing. This table has around 35,000 clones, 87% appearing once. This sample comprised CD4+ or CD8+ T cells sorted from blood, obtained in a trial of the OX40 agonist ivuxolimab. Every receptor here comes from an adult with an advanced solid tumor such as melanoma, head and neck, liver or kidney cancer.

This clone has just a few counts. The rearrangement joins TRBV4-1 to TRBJ2-7; D uncertain. Trimming pared 0 bases from V and 0 bases from J, leaving 6 bases between. Germline V lookup: CDR1 MGHRA, CDR2 YSYEKL. This CDR3 is 14 amino acids long. The CDR3 DNA is TGCGCCAGCAGCCAAGATTGGGCCTCCTACGAGCAGTACTTC. Protein sequence: CASSQDWASYEQYF.

V gene TRBV5-8 combines with J gene TRBJ2-7; 11 positions match TRBD1. J gave up 5 bases and V 0 bases, and 7 bases lay outside the gene matches. The CDR3 length is 16 residues. Germline lookup yields CDR1 SGHTS and CDR2 YDEGEE. The CDR3, as DNA: TGTGCCAGCAGCTTGGAGCGGACAGGGGGCGCGGACGAGCAGTACTTC. Translating gives CASSLERTGGADEQYF.

The rearrangement links TRBV15 to TRBJ2-7; 7 nucleotides match TRBD2. The germline V gene has CDR1 LNHNV and CDR2 YYDKDF (reference sequence). The CDR3 extends over 16 amino acids. J was trimmed by 4 bases and V by 1 base; bases with no gene match: 10. Written as DNA, the CDR3 is TGTGCCACCAGCAGAGTTCCCTTCGAAGCGGGGTACGAGCAGTACTTC. It yields the protein CATSRVPFEAGYEQYF. Using reference TRBV15 and TRBJ2-7 for the parts outside the CDR3, the full variable domain is DAMVIQNPRYQVTQFGKPVTLSCSQTLNHNVMYWYQQKSSQAPKLLFHYYDKDFNNEADTPDNFQSRRPNTSFCFLDIRSPGLGDTAMYLCATSRVPFEAGYEQYFGPGTRLTVT.

The gene calls are TRBV9 and TRBJ1-6; D uncertain. Germline assignment: CDR1 SGDLS and CDR2 YYNGEE. V lost 0 bases to trimming and J lost 0 bases, with 10 bases between them. The CDR3 covers 17 residues. The CDR3 sequence: CASSVGTVSSYNSPLHF. The CDR3 DNA follows: TGTGCCAGCAGCGTAGGAACCGTGAGCTCCTATAATTCACCCCTCCACTTT.

J is TRBJ1-2 and V is TRBV20-1; D gene unclear. This CDR3 comprises 11 residues. Germline V gene lookup returns CDR1 DFQATT and CDR2 SNEGSKA (reference sequence). Trimming cost V 0 bases and J 5 bases, with 4 bases left between them. The CDR3 is CSAREGYGYTF. The CDR3 DNA follows: TGCAGTGCTAGAGAAGGTTATGGCTACACCTTC.

This chain uses TRBV27 with TRBJ2-1; no clear D. The CDR3 covers 13 residues. Trimming left V 2 bases short and J 4 bases short, with 6 bases between. Looked up from germline, CDR1 is MNHEY and CDR2 is SMNVEV (reference sequence). CDR3 sequence (DNA): TGTGCCAGCAGTTTAATGGATTACAATGAGCAGTTCTTC. Translation: CASSLMDYNEQFF.

This sequence joins TRBV6-1 and TRBJ1-4; tentatively, D is TRBD1 (5 bases). The CDR3 covers 15 residues. CDR1 and CDR2 (germline): MNHNS, SASEGT. V was pared by 4 bases and J by 0 bases, with 9 bases between. In DNA form, the CDR3 reads TGTGCCAGCAGTGCTCGGGACTCAACTAATGAAAAACTGTTTTTT. Protein sequence: CASSARDSTNEKLFF.

The gene calls are TRBV9 and TRBJ2-3; the D gene is possibly TRBD1 (5 bases). In germline, CDR1 is SGDLS, CDR2 YYNGEE. CDR3 length: 17 amino acids. V was pared by 0 bases and J by 5 bases, with 19 bases between. The CDR3 region has the DNA TGTGCCAGCAGCGTAGAGGGGCAGGGTTTAGAGGAAGATACGCAGTATTTT. Its protein is CASSVEGQGLEEDTQYF.

This chain uses TRBV7-9 with TRBJ2-7, with no clear D. V was trimmed by 3 bases and J by 0 bases, leaving 0 bases between them. Germline V lookup: CDR1 SEHNR, CDR2 FQNEAQ (reference sequence). The CDR3 contains 11 residues. The CDR3 region is CASSFSYEQYF. The CDR3 DNA sequence: TGTGCCAGCAGCTTCTCCTACGAGCAGTACTTC.

V is TRBV9 and J is TRBJ2-5; 12 nucleotides align to TRBD2. The CDR3 length is 14 residues. With 4 bases clipped from V and 4 bases from J, the junction kept 2 bases outside the gene matches. Germline V gene sequence: CDR1 SGDLS, CDR2 YYNGEE. CDR3 in DNA: TGTGCCAGCAGCCCGGGACTAGCGGGAGAGACCCAGTACTTC. Protein product: CASSPGLAGETQYF.

The J gene is TRBJ2-3, the V gene TRBV6-6; D may be TRBD2 (5 bases). The CDR3 contains 13 residues. Trimming pared 10 bases from V and 0 bases from J, leaving 11 bases between. CDR1 and CDR2 (germline): MNHNY, SVGAGI (reference sequence). The CDR3 DNA sequence: TGTGCCACCGAGTCGGGAAGCACAGATACGCAGTATTTT. It translates to CATESGSTDTQYF.

The chain recombines TRBV18 with TRBJ2-7; D gene ambiguous. Trimming took 1 base from V and 3 from J, leaving 13 bases between them. The length of the CDR3 is 15 residues. Per germline, CDR1 KGHSH and CDR2 LQKENI. CDR3 region: CASSPQLARSYEQYF. CDR3 sequence (DNA): TGTGCCAGCTCACCACAGTTGGCCAGGAGCTACGAGCAGTACTTC.

J is TRBJ1-5 and V is TRBV5-1; possibly TRBD1 for D (6 bases). V was trimmed by 2 bases and J by 2 bases, leaving 11 bases between them. The CDR3 is 15 residues long. Germline V CDR1 and CDR2: SGHRS, YFSETQ. CDR3 region: CASSLGEGGNQPQHF. CDR3 coding DNA: TGCGCCAGCAGCTTAGGGGAGGGGGGCAATCAGCCCCAGCATTTT.

The J gene is TRBJ1-2, the V gene TRBV4-2, with a tentative D call TRBD1 (6 bases). The ends were cut back, 1 base at V and 7 bases at J, with 10 bases in the middle. This CDR3 contains 13 residues. Germline V CDR1 and CDR2: LGHNA, YNFKEQ. The CDR3 DNA reads TGTGCCAGCAGCCAAGTAGGGGGGTTTGGCTACACCTTC. Translated: CASSQVGGFGYTF.

The chain employs TRBV7-9 and TRBJ2-7, with D perhaps matching TRBD1 or TRBD2 (5 bases each). Germline values: CDR1 SEHNR, CDR2 FQNEAQ (reference sequence). This CDR3 has 14 residues. Deletions cut 1 base from V and 6 bases from J, with 13 bases between. The CDR3: CASSLGTGGSEQYF. The CDR3 nucleotides are TGTGCCAGCAGCTTAGGGACTGGGGGTAGCGAGCAGTACTTC.